This is a list of T cell receptor beta chains from one sample in a study of blood T cell repertoires in COVID-19. Assay: immunoSEQ multiplex PCR; the TCRdb copy retains only in-frame clones and omits some. The table has some 96,000 clones, 90% seen once. Sequenced input: peripheral blood. The source is a man in his sixties with acute or convalescent COVID-19. Both conserved end residues are trimmed from each CDR3. Fields, in order: V gene, J gene, D gene, CDR3 protein. The D gene is left open where the match is weak.

TRBV3-1/TRBV3-2,TRBJ2-3,TRBD2,ASSQGGGGARDTQY
TRBV19,TRBJ1-5,NA,ASSSDSNQPQH
TRBV2,TRBJ2-3,TRBD1,ASSPRTGQDTQY
TRBV7-2,TRBJ1-2,NA,ASSLDTGREWGYT
TRBV10-3,TRBJ1-4,NA,AISESKADNEKLF
TRBV5-1,TRBJ1-1,NA,ASSLAGMNTEAF
TRBV29-1,TRBJ2-5,NA,SVFLGANQETQY
TRBV6-6,TRBJ1-3,TRBD1,ASRKLGQGTGNTIY
TRBV5-6,TRBJ1-2,NA,ASSPAREGYT
TRBV7-9,TRBJ1-1,NA,ASMIIRGTFFKGPEAF
TRBV30,TRBJ2-3,TRBD2,AWSVASGVRGTQY
TRBV5-6,TRBJ2-1,NA,ASSPGKGSYNEQF
TRBV6-6,TRBJ2-1,TRBD2,ASSYIGGGAGNEQF
TRBV5-1,TRBJ2-1,NA,ASSLGYREINEQF
TRBV9,TRBJ2-1,TRBD2,ASSVQAGGYNEQF
TRBV5-1,TRBJ1-1,TRBD1,ASSWDRPNTEAF
TRBV7-9,TRBJ1-2,TRBD1,ASSPRTGGGYGYT
TRBV12-5,TRBJ1-5,TRBD1,ASVPGQYNQPQH
TRBV12-5,TRBJ1-3,NA,ASGEGSAGNTIY
TRBV6-2/TRBV6-3,TRBJ1-5,NA,ASSPRVKPQH
TRBV6-5,TRBJ1-4,NA,ATSGGPEKLF
TRBV7-9,TRBJ1-3,TRBD1,ASSLPAGGPGNTIY
TRBV20-1,TRBJ2-3,NA,SASPLRTDTQY
TRBV10-3,TRBJ1-2,NA,AISETGNYGYT
TRBV19,TRBJ1-5,NA,ASSPVGGDQPQH
TRBV2,TRBJ2-1,NA,ASSVGQVNEQF
TRBV18,TRBJ2-3,TRBD2,ASSPLAGVTDTQY
TRBV5-1,TRBJ2-5,TRBD2,ASSQIAGGPETQY
TRBV30,TRBJ1-2,NA,AGQNNYGYT
TRBV2,TRBJ2-1,TRBD1,ASTGTGVYNEQF
TRBV5-1,TRBJ1-3,NA,ASSSQGLAGNTIY
TRBV18,TRBJ1-1,TRBD1,ASSQGQGYTEAF
TRBV2,TRBJ1-2,NA,ATSLTGQPNYGYT
TRBV19,TRBJ2-3,TRBD2,ASRSGGGTDTQY
TRBV28,TRBJ1-3,NA,ASSFSGLTSGNTIY
TRBV19,TRBJ1-5,NA,ASTGSLGNQPQH
TRBV2,TRBJ1-4,TRBD1,ASRGRGINEKLF
TRBV9,TRBJ1-2,NA,ASSVPQGPGGYT
TRBV15,TRBJ1-1,TRBD1,ATSRDGRGRGSAEAF
TRBV7-9,TRBJ2-2,NA,ASSRIRETGELF
TRBV5-1,TRBJ2-6,TRBD2,ASSLVAGGRSGANVLT
TRBV11-2,TRBJ2-1,NA,ASSLDPQEQGLSYNEQF
TRBV7-9,TRBJ1-6,NA,ASSFSFSDSPLH
TRBV24-1,TRBJ2-2,TRBD2,ATSPTSGSNTGELF
TRBV27,TRBJ1-2,TRBD1,ASSPLPRQGAWGYT
TRBV10-3,TRBJ2-6,TRBD2,AINPAGGYGANVLT
TRBV5-1,TRBJ2-7,TRBD1,ASSLQGQEDEQY
TRBV5-1,TRBJ2-3,NA,ASSFRQTDTQY
TRBV19,TRBJ1-5,NA,ASSRERAYNQPQH
TRBV4-2,TRBJ2-5,TRBD2,ASSQDGGGARWETQY
TRBV6-5,TRBJ1-2,NA,ASSYSGGIANYGYT
TRBV5-1,TRBJ1-4,NA,ASSLGQSGGEKLF
TRBV6-1,TRBJ1-2,NA,ASSETGDFNYGYT
TRBV2,TRBJ2-1,TRBD2,ASSVSGVYNEQF